The 25 T cell receptor beta chains reported below all come from one sample, sequenced in a study of blood T cell repertoires in COVID-19. TCRdb's table, derived via immunoSEQ multiplex PCR, lists solely in-frame clones and lacks some. The sample includes about 300,000 clones, roughly 90% of them seen just once. The sample taken for sequencing was peripheral blood. These receptors were taken from a woman in her twenties or thirties with COVID-19, enrolled during active disease.

V gene TRBV5-1 combines with J gene TRBJ2-7; 8 bases match TRBD1. Unmatched junction bases numbered 17, after V lost 4 bases and J lost 8 bases. This CDR3 has 16 residues. CDR1 and CDR2 from the germline V gene are SGHRS and YFSETQ. Written as DNA, the CDR3 is TGCGCCAGCAGCCCCATACCCCAGGGGGCCTTGGGCAAGCAGTACTTC. This codes for CASSPIPQGALGKQYF.

This clone appeared a single time. This chain uses TRBV30 with TRBJ1-1; 7 nucleotides agree with TRBD1. The CDR3 sequence is 14 residues long. V was clipped by 8 bases and J by 5 bases; unmatched bases: 14. CDR1 is GTSNPN and CDR2 is SVGIG in the germline V gene (reference sequence). The CDR3 protein is CAGRRQGGKTEAFF. The CDR3 DNA reads TGTGCCGGCCGTAGACAGGGAGGAAAGACTGAAGCTTTCTTT.

V gene TRBV19 combines with J gene TRBJ2-5; D not resolved. V was trimmed by 6 bases and J by 2 bases, leaving 16 bases between them. CDR1 and CDR2 (germline): LNHDA, SQIVND (reference sequence). This CDR3 contains 15 residues. This CDR3 is CASRQTLGGQETQYF. The CDR3 region has the DNA TGTGCCAGTAGACAAACCCTCGGCGGTCAAGAGACCCAGTACTTC.

V usage is TRBV6-4 and J usage is TRBJ1-1, with TRBD1 identical over 8 bases. V dropped 6 bases and J dropped 0; count of bases not matched to a gene: 6. The CDR3 has 15 amino acids. CDR1 and CDR2 from the germline V gene are MRHNA and SNTAGT. The CDR3 protein is CASRLTGAMNTEAFF. Written as DNA, the CDR3 is TGTGCCAGCAGACTGACAGGGGCGATGAACACTGAAGCTTTCTTT.

The rearrangement links TRBV29-1 to TRBJ1-1; no clear D gene. The CDR3 extends over 13 amino acids. Trimming removed 5 bases from V and 3 bases from J, with 13 bases in between. From germline, CDR1 is SQVTM and CDR2 ANQGSEA. CDR3 region: CSVLRWSHTEAFF. The DNA of the CDR3 is TGCAGCGTTCTGAGGTGGAGCCACACTGAAGCTTTCTTT.

The DNA for the CDR3 is TGTGCCACCACCCCAACTAGCGGGAGGGCCGGCACCGGGGAGCTGTTTTTT. This gives the protein CATTPTSGRAGTGELFF. This rearrangement joins TRBV19 to TRBJ2-2; 13 bases match TRBD2. This CDR3 region has 17 residues. In germline, CDR1 is LNHDA, CDR2 SQIVND (reference sequence). After removal of 10 bases from V and 4 bases from J, the junction contained 12 bases not matched to a gene.

This chain joins TRBV5-1 and TRBJ1-3; D is perhaps TRBD1 (6 bases). The germline V gene has CDR1 SGHRS and CDR2 YFSETQ. CDR3 length: 15 amino acids. V gave up 0 bases and J gave up 5 bases, with 12 bases separating them. This chain's CDR3 is CASSLDRVNRNTIYF. CDR3 DNA: TGCGCCAGCAGCTTGGACAGGGTCAACAGAAACACCATATATTTT.

V and J are TRBV6-6 and TRBJ2-3; D is perhaps TRBD2 (6 bases). Germline loops: CDR1 MNHNY, CDR2 SVGAGI (reference sequence). This CDR3 has 13 amino acids. Between the trimmed V and J ends, which lost 4 bases and 1 base, there was a span of 6 bases. The CDR3 sequence: CASSWEGTDTQYF. The CDR3 bases are TGTGCCAGCAGTTGGGAGGGCACAGATACGCAGTATTTT.

This chain joins TRBV5-8 and TRBJ2-5; possibly TRBD2 for D (7 bases). Trimming left V 2 bases short and J 7 bases short, with 12 bases between. This CDR3 is 13 amino acids long. The germline gives CDR1 SGHTS, CDR2 YDEGEE. As DNA, the CDR3 is TGTGCCAGCAGCTTTCGGGGGGCCGTGACCCAGTACTTC. Its translation: CASSFRGAVTQYF.

The chain carries TRBV4-1 and TRBJ1-3; D remains ambiguous. The CDR3 loop spans 16 amino acids. Trimming took 1 base from V and 0 from J, leaving 10 bases between them. The germline V gene encodes CDR1 MGHRA and CDR2 YSYEKL. As DNA, the CDR3 is TGCGCCAGCAGCCAAGGCACAGCAAGCTCTGGAAACACCATATATTTT. Translation gives CASSQGTASSGNTIYF.

The genes are TRBV3-1 (or the pseudogene TRBV3-2) and TRBJ2-7; weak D call: TRBD1 (6 bases). The V end was cut by 1 base, the J end by 4 bases, with 14 bases between. Germline-derived CDR1 and CDR2 are LGHDT and YNNKEL (reference sequence). The CDR3 extends over 15 amino acids. DNA of the CDR3: TGTGCCAGCAGCCAAGTTGGACAGCCTTTTTACGAGCAGTACTTC. Translating gives CASSQVGQPFYEQYF.

V and J are TRBV27 and TRBJ2-1, with TRBD1 matching over 7 bases. Germline lookup yields CDR1 MNHEY and CDR2 SMNVEV (reference sequence). V shed 4 bases and J 7 bases; nucleotides not matched to a gene: 13. This CDR3 contains 16 residues. CDR3 nucleotide sequence: TGTGCCAGCAGTTCCCCCCGCGCAGGGGGTCGGAATGAGCAGTTCTTC. Translation: CASSSPRAGGRNEQFF.

Worth noting for this clone: Distinct nucleotide sequences in the sample also encode this CDR3. V usage is TRBV19 and J usage is TRBJ2-7; 8 bases match TRBD1. Germline lookup yields CDR1 LNHDA and CDR2 SQIVND (reference sequence). Trimming at V came to 9 bases and at J to 0 bases, leaving 4 bases not matched to a gene. The CDR3 length is 13 residues. The CDR3 coding sequence is TGTGCCAGCGGGACAGGTGACTCCTACGAGCAGTACTTC. It specifies CASGTGDSYEQYF.

The V gene is TRBV19, the J gene TRBJ2-1, with 15 bases lining up with TRBD2. Germline-derived CDR1 and CDR2 are LNHDA and SQIVND (reference sequence). V gave up 6 bases and J gave up 7 bases; unmatched junction bases: 1. The CDR3 is 14 residues long. The CDR3 DNA sequence: TGTGCCAGTAGCGGACTAGCGGGAGGGAATGAGCAGTTCTTC. Protein product: CASSGLAGGNEQFF. Filled out from reference TRBV19 and TRBJ2-1, the complete variable domain reads DGGITQSPKYLFRKEGQNVTLSCEQNLNHDAMYWYRQDPGQGLRLIYYSQIVNDFQKGDIAEGYSVSREKKESFPLTVTSAQKNPTAFYLCASSGLAGGNEQFFGPGTRLTVL.

V usage is TRBV5-4 and J usage is TRBJ2-2, with a possible D match to TRBD2 (5 bases). This CDR3 region has 16 residues. Germline CDR1 is SGHNT and CDR2 is YYREEE (reference sequence). The V end was cut by 3 bases, the J end by 0 bases, with 12 bases between. Here the CDR3 DNA reads TGTGCCAGCAGCTCCTGGGAGAGCGCGAACACCGGGGAGCTGTTTTTT. Translated: CASSSWESANTGELFF.

The V call is TRBV27, the J call TRBJ2-1; the match to TRBD2 covers 11 bases. The CDR3 is 18 amino acids. V lost 1 base to trimming and J lost 3 bases; unmatched junction nucleotides: 8. Germline CDR1 is MNHEY and CDR2 is SMNVEV (reference sequence). This CDR3 is CASSLYHSGTSGYNEQFF. The CDR3 DNA reads TGTGCCAGCAGTTTATACCACTCCGGGACTAGCGGCTACAATGAGCAGTTCTTC.

The genes are TRBV3-1 (or the pseudogene TRBV3-2) and TRBJ1-5; the D is unclear. V was clipped by 1 base and J by 6 bases, with 10 bases between them. The CDR3 totals 14 residues. Germline CDR1 is LGHDT and CDR2 is YNNKEL (reference sequence). DNA for the CDR3: TGTGCCAGCAGCCAAGGGGGAGGGCCTCAGCCCCAGCATTTT. Translating it yields CASSQGGGPQPQHF.

This chain joins TRBV5-1 and TRBJ1-1; 7 bases match TRBD1. The CDR3 contains 14 residues. With V trimmed by 2 bases and J by 2 bases, 3 bases remained unmatched. Germline V gives CDR1 SGHRS, CDR2 YFSETQ. The CDR3 spells CASSLGGFNTEAFF. Written as DNA, the CDR3 is TGCGCCAGCAGCTTAGGGGGCTTCAACACTGAAGCTTTCTTT.

The chain is built from TRBV4-2 and TRBJ2-7, with TRBD2 matching over 11 bases. V lost 1 base, J lost 0 bases, and 11 bases stayed unmatched. Germline CDR1 and CDR2: LGHNA and YNFKEQ. This CDR3 contains 19 residues. The CDR3 spells CASSQVLAGGTLYSYEQYF. In nucleotides, the CDR3 is TGTGCCAGCAGCCAAGTGCTAGCGGGAGGCACACTATACTCCTACGAGCAGTACTTC.

The chain recombines TRBV30 with TRBJ2-1; D gene ambiguous. The CDR3 loop spans 12 amino acids. Trimming stripped 3 bases from V and 5 bases from J, with 8 bases between. Germline CDR1 and CDR2: GTSNPN and SVGIG (reference sequence). The CDR3 sequence: CAWSPSDNEQFF. In nucleotides, the CDR3 is TGTGCCTGGAGCCCTTCGGACAATGAGCAGTTCTTC.

The rearrangement links TRBV3-1 (or the pseudogene TRBV3-2) to TRBJ1-4; D is uncertain. V was shortened by 0 bases and J by 14 bases, with 10 bases between the two germline ends. Germline-derived CDR1 and CDR2 are LGHDT and YNNKEL (reference sequence). This CDR3 has 12 amino acids. This CDR3 is CASSQEARKLFF. The CDR3 DNA follows: TGTGCCAGCAGCCAAGAGGCCCGTAAGCTGTTTTTT.

This chain links TRBV5-1 with TRBJ2-7; 9 nucleotides align to TRBD2. CDR3 length: 16 residues. J lost 0 bases, V lost 0 bases, and 4 bases had no gene match. Germline CDR1 reads SGHRS; CDR2 reads YFSETQ. This chain's CDR3 is CASSLEGSGSSYEQYF. DNA for the CDR3: TGCGCCAGCAGCTTGGAGGGTAGCGGGAGCTCCTACGAGCAGTACTTC.

The chain employs TRBV10-1 and TRBJ1-1; D is unclear. Germline lookup yields CDR1 WNHNN and CDR2 SYGVQD (reference sequence). The CDR3 is 14 amino acids. V lost 2 bases, J lost 0 bases, and 7 bases lay in between. The CDR3 region is CASSETNMNTEAFF. CDR3 sequence (DNA): TGCGCCAGCAGTGAGACAAATATGAACACTGAAGCTTTCTTT.

The chain employs TRBV5-6 and TRBJ2-2; 7 positions agree with TRBD2. This CDR3 has 16 residues. V lost 1 base and J lost 6; bases outside the gene matches: 9. Germline loops: CDR1 SGHDT, CDR2 YYEEEE. The DNA for the CDR3 is TGTGCCAGCAGCTTGTCAGTGGGAGGGCTGTCCGGGGAGCTGTTTTTT. Protein product: CASSLSVGGLSGELFF.

The V gene is TRBV28, the J gene TRBJ1-1; D remains ambiguous. Per germline, CDR1 MDHEN and CDR2 SYDVKM. The germline V and J ends were trimmed by 6 bases and 2 bases, with 4 bases remaining between them. The CDR3 spans 11 residues. CDR3 DNA sequence: TGTGCCAGCAGGGGCAACACTGAAGCTTTCTTT. Translating it yields CASRGNTEAFF.